Listed here is a single T cell receptor (beta chain). Its antigen is not known. The assay looked at about 10^5 TCR templates in each sample. Using immunoSEQ multiplex PCR, the repertoire was profiled, and TCRdb retains in-frame clones only, with some absent. The sample lists over 85,000 clones, 90% to 95% occurring once. The data were taken from a study of siplizumab effects on memory and regulatory T cells. The CDR3 spans 14 residues. Trimming removed 6 bases at V and 2 bases at J, with 11 bases between. Germline V gene sequence: CDR1 LNHNV, CDR2 YYDKDF (reference sequence). General study findings and limits: Proliferating CD4+ or CD8+ clones, roughly 80-96% of them, lacked an assignable naive or memory phenotype. Siplizumab produced a significant drop in alloreactive sequences attributable to unstimulated CD4+ memory cells.

Input material: CD4+ T cells sorted from blood. This sequence originates from a human donor in good health. The chain combines TRBV15 with TRBJ1-5; tentative D call: TRBD1 (5 bases). The CDR3 bases are TGTGCCACCAGTTTCGGAGGGGGCAATCAGCCCCAGCATTTT. It yields the protein CATSFGGGNQPQHF. Looking up the rest from reference TRBV15 and TRBJ1-5 gives the full variable domain: DAMVIQNPRYQVTQFGKPVTLSCSQTLNHNVMYWYQQKSSQAPKLLFHYYDKDFNNEADTPDNFQSRRPNTSFCFLDIRSPGLGDTAMYLCATSFGGGNQPQHFGDGTRLSIL.